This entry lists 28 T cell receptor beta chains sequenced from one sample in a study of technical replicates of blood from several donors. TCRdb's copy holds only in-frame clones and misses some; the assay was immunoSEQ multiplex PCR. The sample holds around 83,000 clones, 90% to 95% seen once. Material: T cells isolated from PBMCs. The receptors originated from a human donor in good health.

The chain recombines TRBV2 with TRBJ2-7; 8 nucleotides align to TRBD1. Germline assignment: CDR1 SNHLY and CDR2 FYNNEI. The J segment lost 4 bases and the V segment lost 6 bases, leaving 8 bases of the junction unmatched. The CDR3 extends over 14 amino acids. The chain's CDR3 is CASSPDREIYEQYF. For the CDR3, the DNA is TGTGCCAGCAGCCCGGACAGGGAGATATACGAGCAGTACTTC.

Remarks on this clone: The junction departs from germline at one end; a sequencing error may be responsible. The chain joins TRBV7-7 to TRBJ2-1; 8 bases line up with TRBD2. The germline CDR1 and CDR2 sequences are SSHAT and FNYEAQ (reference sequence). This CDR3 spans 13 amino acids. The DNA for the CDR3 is TGTGCTAGCAGCTTTGGACTAGCAAATGAGCAGTTCTTC. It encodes CASSFGLANEQFF.

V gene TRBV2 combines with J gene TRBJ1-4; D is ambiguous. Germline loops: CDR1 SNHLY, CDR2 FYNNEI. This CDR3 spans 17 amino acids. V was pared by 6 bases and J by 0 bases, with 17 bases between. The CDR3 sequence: CASRDTPYRATNEKLFF. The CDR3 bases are TGTGCCAGCAGGGATACTCCATACAGAGCAACTAATGAAAAACTGTTTTTT.

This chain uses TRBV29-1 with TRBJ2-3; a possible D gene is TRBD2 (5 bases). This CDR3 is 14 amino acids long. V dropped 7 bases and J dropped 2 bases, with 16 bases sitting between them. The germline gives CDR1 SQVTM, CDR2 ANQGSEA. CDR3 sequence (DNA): TGCAGCGCCTACGGGATCTCCATCACAGATACGCAGTATTTT. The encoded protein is CSAYGISITDTQYF.

The DNA of the CDR3 is TGTGCCAGCAGCCCCGACAGGGCCTCAACTAATGAAAAACTGTTTTTT. Translation: CASSPDRASTNEKLFF. The chain joins TRBV5-4 to TRBJ1-4; TRBD1 matches 7 bases. With 4 bases clipped from V and 0 bases from J, the junction kept 6 bases outside the gene matches. The CDR3 is 16 amino acids. CDR1 and CDR2 (germline): SGHNT, YYREEE (reference sequence).

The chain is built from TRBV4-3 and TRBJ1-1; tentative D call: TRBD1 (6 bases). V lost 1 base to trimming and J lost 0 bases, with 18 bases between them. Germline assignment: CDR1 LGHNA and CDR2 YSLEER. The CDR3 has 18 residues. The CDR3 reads CASSQGWVDRTLNTEAFF. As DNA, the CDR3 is TGCGCCAGCAGCCAAGGGTGGGTGGACAGAACCTTGAACACTGAAGCTTTCTTT.

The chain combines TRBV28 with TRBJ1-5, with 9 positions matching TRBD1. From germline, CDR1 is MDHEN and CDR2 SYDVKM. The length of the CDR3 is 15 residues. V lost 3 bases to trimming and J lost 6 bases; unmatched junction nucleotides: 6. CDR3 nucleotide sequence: TGTGCCAGCAGTTTGACGGGACAGGGCTTTCAGCCCCAGCATTTT. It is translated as CASSLTGQGFQPQHF. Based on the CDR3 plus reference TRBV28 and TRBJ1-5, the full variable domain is DVKVTQSSRYLVKRTGEKVFLECVQDMDHENMFWYRQDPGLGLRLIYFSYDVKMKEKGDIPEGYSVSREKKERFSLILESASTNQTSMYLCASSLTGQGFQPQHFGDGTRLSIL.

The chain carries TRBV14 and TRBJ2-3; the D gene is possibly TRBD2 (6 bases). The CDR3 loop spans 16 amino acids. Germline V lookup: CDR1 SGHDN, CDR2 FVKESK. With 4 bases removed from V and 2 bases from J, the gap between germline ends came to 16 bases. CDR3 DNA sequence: TGTGCCAGCAGCCCGCCCTGGACGGACTACACAGATACGCAGTATTTT. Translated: CASSPPWTDYTDTQYF.

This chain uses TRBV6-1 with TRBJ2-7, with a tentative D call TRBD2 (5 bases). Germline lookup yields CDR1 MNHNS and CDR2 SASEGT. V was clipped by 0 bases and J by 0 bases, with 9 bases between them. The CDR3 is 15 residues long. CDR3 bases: TGTGCCAGCAGTGAAGCTCGGGGTCTCTCCTACGAGCAGTACTTC. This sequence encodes CASSEARGLSYEQYF.

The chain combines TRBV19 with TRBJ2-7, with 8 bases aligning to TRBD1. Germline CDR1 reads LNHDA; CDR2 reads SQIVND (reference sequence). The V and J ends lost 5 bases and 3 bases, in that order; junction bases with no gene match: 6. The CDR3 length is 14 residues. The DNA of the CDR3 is TGTGCCAGTAGTTTACAGGGGGATCACTACGAGCAGTACTTC. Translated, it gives CASSLQGDHYEQYF.

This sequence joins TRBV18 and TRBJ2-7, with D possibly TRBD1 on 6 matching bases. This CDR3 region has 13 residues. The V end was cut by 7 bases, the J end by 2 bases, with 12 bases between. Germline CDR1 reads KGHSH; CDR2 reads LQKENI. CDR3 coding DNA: TGTGCCAGCTTACAGGGAGTACCCTACGAGCAGTACTTC. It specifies CASLQGVPYEQYF.

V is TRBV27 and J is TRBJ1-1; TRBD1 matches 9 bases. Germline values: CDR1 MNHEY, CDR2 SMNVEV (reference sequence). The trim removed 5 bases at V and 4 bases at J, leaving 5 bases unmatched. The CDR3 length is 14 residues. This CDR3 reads CASSLDRGATEAFF. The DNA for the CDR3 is TGTGCCAGCAGTCTAGACAGGGGGGCCACTGAAGCTTTCTTT.

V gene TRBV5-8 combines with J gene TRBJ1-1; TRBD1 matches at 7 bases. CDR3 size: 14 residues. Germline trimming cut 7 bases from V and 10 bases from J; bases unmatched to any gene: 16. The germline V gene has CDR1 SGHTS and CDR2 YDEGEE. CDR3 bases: TGTGCCAGCCTATCCGGGGACAGTTCCCCTGGAGCTTTCTTT. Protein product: CASLSGDSSPGAFF.

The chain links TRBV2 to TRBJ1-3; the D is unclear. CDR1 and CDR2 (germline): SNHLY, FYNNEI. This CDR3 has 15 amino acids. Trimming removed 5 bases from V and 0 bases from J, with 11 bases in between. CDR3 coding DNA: TGTGCCAGCAGTATCGGGGAAAGCTCTGGAAACACCATATATTTT. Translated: CASSIGESSGNTIYF. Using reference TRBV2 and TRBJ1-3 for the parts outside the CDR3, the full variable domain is EPEVTQTPSHQVTQMGQEVILRCVPISNHLYFYWYRQILGQKVEFLVSFYNNEISEKSEIFDDQFSVERPDGSNFTLKIRSTKLEDSAMYFCASSIGESSGNTIYFGEGSWLTVV.

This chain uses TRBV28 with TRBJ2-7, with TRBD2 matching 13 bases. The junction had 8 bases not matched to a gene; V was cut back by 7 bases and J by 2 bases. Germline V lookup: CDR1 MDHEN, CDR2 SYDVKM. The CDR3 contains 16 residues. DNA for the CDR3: TGTGCCAGCAATTCCGGGACTAGCGGGGTAACCTACGAGCAGTACTTC. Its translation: CASNSGTSGVTYEQYF.

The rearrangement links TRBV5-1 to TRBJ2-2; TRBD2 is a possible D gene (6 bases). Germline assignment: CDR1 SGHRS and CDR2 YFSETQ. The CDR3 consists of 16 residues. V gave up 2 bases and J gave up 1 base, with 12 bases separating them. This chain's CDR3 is CASSFSAAGNTGELFF. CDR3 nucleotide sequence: TGCGCCAGCAGCTTTAGCGCAGCGGGGAACACCGGGGAGCTGTTTTTT.

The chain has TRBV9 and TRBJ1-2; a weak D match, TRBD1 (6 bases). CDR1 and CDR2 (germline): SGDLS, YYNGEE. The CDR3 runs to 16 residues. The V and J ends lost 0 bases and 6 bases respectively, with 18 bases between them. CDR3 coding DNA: TGTGCCAGCAGCGTAGAGCCCGGGGGGGCACTGGATGGCTACACCTTC. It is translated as CASSVEPGGALDGYTF.

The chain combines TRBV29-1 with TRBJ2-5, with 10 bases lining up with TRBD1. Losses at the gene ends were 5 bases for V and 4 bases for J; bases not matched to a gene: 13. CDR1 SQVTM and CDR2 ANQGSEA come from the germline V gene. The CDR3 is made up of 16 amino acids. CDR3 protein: CSVHYRDRGWRETQYF. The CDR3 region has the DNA TGCAGCGTTCATTACCGGGACAGGGGATGGCGAGAGACCCAGTACTTC.

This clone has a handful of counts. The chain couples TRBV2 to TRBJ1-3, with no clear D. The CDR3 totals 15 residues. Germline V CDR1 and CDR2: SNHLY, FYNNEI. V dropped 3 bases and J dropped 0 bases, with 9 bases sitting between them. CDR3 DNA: TGTGCCAGCAGTGAGGCGGTATACTCTGGAAACACCATATATTTT. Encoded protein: CASSEAVYSGNTIYF.

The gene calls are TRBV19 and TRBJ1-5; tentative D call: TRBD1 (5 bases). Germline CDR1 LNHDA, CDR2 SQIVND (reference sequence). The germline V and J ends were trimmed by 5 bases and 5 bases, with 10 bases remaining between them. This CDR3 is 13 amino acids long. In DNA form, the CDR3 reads TGTGCCAGTAGTCCAGGGCTCGATCAGCCCCAGCATTTT. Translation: CASSPGLDQPQHF.

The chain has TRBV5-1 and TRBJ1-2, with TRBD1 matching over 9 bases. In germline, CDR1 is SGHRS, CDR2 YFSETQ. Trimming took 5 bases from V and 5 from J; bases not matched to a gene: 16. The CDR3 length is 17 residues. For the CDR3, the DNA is TGCGCCAGCAGACGGACCGGGACAGGGATTCCTATTTATGGCTACACCTTC. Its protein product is CASRRTGTGIPIYGYTF. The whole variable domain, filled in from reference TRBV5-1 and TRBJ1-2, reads KAGVTQTPRYLIKTRGQQVTLSCSPISGHRSVSWYQQTPGQGLQFLFEYFSETQRNKGNFPGRFSGRQFSNSRSEMNVSTLELGDSALYLCASRRTGTGIPIYGYTFGSGTRLTVV.

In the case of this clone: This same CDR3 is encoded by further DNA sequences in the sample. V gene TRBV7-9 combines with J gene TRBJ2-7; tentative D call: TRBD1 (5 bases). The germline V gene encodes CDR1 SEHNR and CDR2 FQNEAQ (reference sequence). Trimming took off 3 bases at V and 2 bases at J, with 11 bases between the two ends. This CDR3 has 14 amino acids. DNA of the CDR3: TGTGCCAGCAGCTTGGGGCAGGGCGCCTACGAGCAGTACTTC. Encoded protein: CASSLGQGAYEQYF.

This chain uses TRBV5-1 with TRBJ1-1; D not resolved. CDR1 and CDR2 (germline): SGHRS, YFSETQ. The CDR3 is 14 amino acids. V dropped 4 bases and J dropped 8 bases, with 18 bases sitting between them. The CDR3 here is CASSPSIHFREAFF. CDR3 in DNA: TGCGCCAGCAGCCCGTCGATACATTTCAGGGAAGCTTTCTTT.

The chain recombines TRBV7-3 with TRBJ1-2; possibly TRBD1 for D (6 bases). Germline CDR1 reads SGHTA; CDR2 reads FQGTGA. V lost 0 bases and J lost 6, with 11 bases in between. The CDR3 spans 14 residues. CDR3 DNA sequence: TGTGCCAGCAGCTTAACGACAGGACATGATGGCTACACCTTC. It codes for CASSLTTGHDGYTF.

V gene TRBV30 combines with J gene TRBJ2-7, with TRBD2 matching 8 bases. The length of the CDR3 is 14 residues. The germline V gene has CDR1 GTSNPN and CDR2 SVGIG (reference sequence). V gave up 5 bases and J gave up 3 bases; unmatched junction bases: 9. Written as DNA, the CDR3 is TGTGCCTGGTCGTCGGGACTAGTAGGCTACGAGCAGTACTTC. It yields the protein CAWSSGLVGYEQYF.

In DNA, the CDR3 is TGTGCCAGCAGCCCTCTAGCGGGGGTTGAGACCCAGTACTTC. Its translation: CASSPLAGVETQYF. This chain connects TRBV5-4 to TRBJ2-5; the match to TRBD2 covers 10 bases. Unmatched junction bases numbered 5, after V lost 4 bases and J lost 5 bases. CDR3 length: 14 residues. Germline V gene data show CDR1 as SGHNT and CDR2 as YYREEE (reference sequence).

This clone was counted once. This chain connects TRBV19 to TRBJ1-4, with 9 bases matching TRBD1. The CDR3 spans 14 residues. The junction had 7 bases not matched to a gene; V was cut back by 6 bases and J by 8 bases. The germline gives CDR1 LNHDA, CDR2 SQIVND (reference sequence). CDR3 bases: TGTGCCAGTAGCAACAGGGGGCTTAACGAAAAACTGTTTTTT. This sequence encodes CASSNRGLNEKLFF.

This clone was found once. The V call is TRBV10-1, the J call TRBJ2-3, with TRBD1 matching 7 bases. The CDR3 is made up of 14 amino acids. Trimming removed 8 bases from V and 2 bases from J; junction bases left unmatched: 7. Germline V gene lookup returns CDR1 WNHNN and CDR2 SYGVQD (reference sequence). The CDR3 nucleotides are TGCGCCAGCTCCAGGGGGTATTTCACAGATACGCAGTATTTT. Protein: CASSRGYFTDTQYF.